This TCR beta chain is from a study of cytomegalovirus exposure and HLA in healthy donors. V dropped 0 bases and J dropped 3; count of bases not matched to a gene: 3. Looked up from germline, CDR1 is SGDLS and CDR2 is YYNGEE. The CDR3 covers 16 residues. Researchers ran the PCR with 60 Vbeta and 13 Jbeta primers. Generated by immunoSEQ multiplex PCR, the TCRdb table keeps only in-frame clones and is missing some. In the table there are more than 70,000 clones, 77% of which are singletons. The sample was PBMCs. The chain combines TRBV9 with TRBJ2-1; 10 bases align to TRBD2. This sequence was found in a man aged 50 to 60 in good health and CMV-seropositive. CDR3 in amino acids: CASSVGPSGSYNEQFF. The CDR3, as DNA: TGTGCCAGCAGCGTAGGGCCTAGCGGGAGCTACAATGAGCAGTTCTTC. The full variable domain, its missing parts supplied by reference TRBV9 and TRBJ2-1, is DSGVTQTPKHLITATGQRVTLRCSPRSGDLSVYWYQQSLDQGLQFLIQYYNGEERAKGNILERFSAQQFPDLHSELNLSSLELGDSALYFCASSVGPSGSYNEQFFGPGTRLTVL.